This T cell receptor (beta chain) was sequenced during a study of CD8+ T cells in alopecia areata. Judged by abundance, this clone is medium-sized. Cell sorting was applied to PBMCs, and CD4+ and CD8+ T cells were collected. After isolation, RNA underwent reverse transcription to generate cDNA as the sequencing template. Using immunoSEQ multiplex PCR, the repertoire was profiled, and TCRdb retains in-frame clones only, with some absent. The sample lists about 30,000 clones; around two thirds were seen once. The germline V gene encodes CDR1 SQVTM and CDR2 ANQGSEA. V was shortened by 4 bases and J by 3 bases, with 10 bases between the two germline ends. The length of the CDR3 is 12 residues.

Sequenced material: NKG2D-high CD8+ T cells sorted from blood. This chain links TRBV29-1 with TRBJ2-7; D unresolved. This TCR came from a human donor with alopecia areata. In nucleotides, the CDR3 is TGCAGCGTTGTTTTAAACGGCTACGAGCAGTACTTC. This encodes CSVVLNGYEQYF.